Below are 6 T cell receptor beta chains sequenced from a single sample in a study of cytomegalovirus exposure and HLA in healthy donors. It was with 60 Vbeta and 13 Jbeta primers that the PCR ran. Only in-frame clones appear in the TCRdb table, and some are missing; sequencing was by immunoSEQ multiplex PCR. This sample yields around 150,000 clones, of which approximately 79% are seen a single time; approximately 1.8% belongs to the top ten. What was sequenced was PBMCs. The receptors originated from a human donor in good health.

V is TRBV2 and J is TRBJ1-1; possible D gene TRBD1, 6 bases. Germline loops: CDR1 SNHLY, CDR2 FYNNEI. This CDR3 comprises 14 residues. Trimming removed 5 bases at V and 2 bases at J, with 12 bases between. The CDR3 is CASSPGTPNTEAFF. The CDR3 DNA sequence: TGTGCCAGCAGTCCCGGGACACCTAACACTGAAGCTTTCTTT.

The chain couples TRBV25-1 to TRBJ1-2; D not certain. Trimming removed 8 bases at V and 4 bases at J, with 14 bases between. CDR3 length: 13 amino acids. Germline values: CDR1 MGHDK, CDR2 SYGVNS. In DNA, the CDR3 is TGTGCCAGCCGAACACCAGGCTCCTATGGCTACACCTTC. Its protein is CASRTPGSYGYTF.

In its sample, this clone was seen once. This rearrangement joins TRBV9 to TRBJ2-1, with a possible D match to TRBD2 (7 bases). CDR1 is SGDLS and CDR2 is YYNGEE in the germline V gene. The CDR3 spans 15 residues. The ends were cut back, 0 bases at V and 9 bases at J, with 16 bases in the middle. In DNA, the CDR3 is TGTGCCAGCAGCGTAGTTGAGGGGGGGCTTGGTGAGCAGTTCTTC. This translates into CASSVVEGGLGEQFF.

The gene calls are TRBV5-1 and TRBJ1-4, with 7 bases lining up with TRBD1. Per germline, CDR1 SGHRS and CDR2 YFSETQ. CDR3 length: 15 amino acids. The trim removed 0 bases at V and 6 bases at J, leaving 5 bases unmatched. CDR3 sequence: CASSLDRGGDEKLFF. CDR3 bases: TGCGCCAGCAGCTTGGACAGGGGAGGAGATGAAAAACTGTTTTTT. The full variable domain, in which reference TRBV5-1 and TRBJ1-4 provide the parts outside the CDR3, is KAGVTQTPRYLIKTRGQQVTLSCSPISGHRSVSWYQQTPGQGLQFLFEYFSETQRNKGNFPGRFSGRQFSNSRSEMNVSTLELGDSALYLCASSLDRGGDEKLFFGSGTQLSVL.

This chain uses TRBV27 with TRBJ2-3, with 9 nucleotides matching TRBD1. This CDR3 is built from 16 residues. Germline trimming cut 6 bases from V and 3 bases from J; bases unmatched to any gene: 10. CDR1 is MNHEY, CDR2 SMNVEV, per germline (reference sequence). This chain's CDR3 is CASSPAGQGGTDTQYF. DNA for the CDR3: TGTGCCAGCAGCCCGGCGGGACAGGGAGGAACAGATACGCAGTATTTT.

V usage is TRBV5-1 and J usage is TRBJ2-3, with D possibly TRBD1 on 6 matching bases. The CDR3 consists of 13 residues. Germline CDR1 reads SGHRS; CDR2 reads YFSETQ. V was pared by 0 bases and J by 9 bases, with 11 bases between. CDR3 nucleotides: TGCGCCAGCAGCTTGGAATGGGGGCAGACGCAGTATTTT. It specifies CASSLEWGQTQYF.